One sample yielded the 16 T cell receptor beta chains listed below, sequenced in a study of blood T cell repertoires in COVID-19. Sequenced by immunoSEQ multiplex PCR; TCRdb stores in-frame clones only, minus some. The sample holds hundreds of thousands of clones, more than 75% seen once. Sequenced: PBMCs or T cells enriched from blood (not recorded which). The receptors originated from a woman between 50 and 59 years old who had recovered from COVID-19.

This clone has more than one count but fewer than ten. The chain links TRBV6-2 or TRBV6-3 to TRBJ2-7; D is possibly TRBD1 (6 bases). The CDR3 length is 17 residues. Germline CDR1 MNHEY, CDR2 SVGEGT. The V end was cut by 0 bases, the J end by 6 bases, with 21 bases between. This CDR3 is CASSYSRVRGQRIEQYF. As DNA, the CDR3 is TGTGCCAGCAGTTACTCGAGAGTTCGTGGACAGAGAATCGAGCAGTACTTC.

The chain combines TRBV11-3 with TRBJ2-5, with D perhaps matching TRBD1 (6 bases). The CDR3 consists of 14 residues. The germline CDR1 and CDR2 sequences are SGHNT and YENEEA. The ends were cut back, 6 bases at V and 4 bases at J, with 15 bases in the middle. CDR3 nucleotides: TGTGCCAGCAGTTTCACAGGGCTGGGAGAGACCCAGTACTTC. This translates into CASSFTGLGETQYF.

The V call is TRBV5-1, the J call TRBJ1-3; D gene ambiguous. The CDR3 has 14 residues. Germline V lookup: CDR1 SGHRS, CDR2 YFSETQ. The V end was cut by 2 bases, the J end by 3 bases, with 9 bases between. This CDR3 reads CASSLRGLGNTIYF. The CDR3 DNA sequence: TGCGCCAGCAGCTTACGAGGGCTTGGAAACACCATATATTTT.

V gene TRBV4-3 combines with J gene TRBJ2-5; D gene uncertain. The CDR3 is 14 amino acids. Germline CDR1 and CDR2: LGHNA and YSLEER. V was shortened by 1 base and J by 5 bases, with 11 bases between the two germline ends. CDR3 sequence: CASSQGFRGETQYF. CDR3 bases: TGCGCCAGCAGCCAAGGCTTTCGAGGCGAGACCCAGTACTTC.

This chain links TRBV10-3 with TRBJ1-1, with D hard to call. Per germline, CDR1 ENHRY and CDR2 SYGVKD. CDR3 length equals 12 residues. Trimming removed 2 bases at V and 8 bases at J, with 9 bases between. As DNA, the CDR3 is TGTGCCATCAGTGAGAGCGCAAGAGAAGCTTTCTTT. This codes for CAISESAREAFF.

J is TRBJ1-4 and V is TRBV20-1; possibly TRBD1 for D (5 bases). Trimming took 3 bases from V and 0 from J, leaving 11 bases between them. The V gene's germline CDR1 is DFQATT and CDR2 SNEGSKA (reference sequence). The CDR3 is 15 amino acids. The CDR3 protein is CSASRAGPTNEKLFF. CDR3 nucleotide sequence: TGCAGTGCTAGTCGCGCAGGGCCAACTAATGAAAAACTGTTTTTT.

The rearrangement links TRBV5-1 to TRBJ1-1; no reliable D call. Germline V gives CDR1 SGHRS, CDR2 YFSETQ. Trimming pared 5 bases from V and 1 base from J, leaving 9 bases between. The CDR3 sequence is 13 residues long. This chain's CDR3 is CASREQQNTEAFF. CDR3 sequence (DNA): TGCGCCAGCAGAGAACAACAGAACACTGAAGCTTTCTTT.

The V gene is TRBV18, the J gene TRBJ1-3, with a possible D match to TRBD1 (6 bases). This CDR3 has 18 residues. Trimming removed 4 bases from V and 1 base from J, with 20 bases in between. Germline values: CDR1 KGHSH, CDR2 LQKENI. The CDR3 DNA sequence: TGTGCCAGCTCACTACAGGGTGGGACAAGGCCTTCTGGAAACACCATATATTTT. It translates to CASSLQGGTRPSGNTIYF.

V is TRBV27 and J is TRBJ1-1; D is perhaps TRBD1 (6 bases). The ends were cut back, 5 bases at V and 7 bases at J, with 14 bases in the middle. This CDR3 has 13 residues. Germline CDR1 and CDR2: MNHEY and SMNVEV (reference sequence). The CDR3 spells CASSPNRELEAFF. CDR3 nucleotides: TGTGCCAGCAGTCCGAACAGGGAGCTTGAAGCTTTCTTT.

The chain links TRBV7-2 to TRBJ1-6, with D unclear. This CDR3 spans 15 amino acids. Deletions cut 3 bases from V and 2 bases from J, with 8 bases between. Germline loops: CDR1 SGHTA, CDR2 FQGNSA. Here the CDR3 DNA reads TGTGCCAGCAGCTTGCCACAAACCTATAATTCACCCCTCCACTTT. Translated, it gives CASSLPQTYNSPLHF.

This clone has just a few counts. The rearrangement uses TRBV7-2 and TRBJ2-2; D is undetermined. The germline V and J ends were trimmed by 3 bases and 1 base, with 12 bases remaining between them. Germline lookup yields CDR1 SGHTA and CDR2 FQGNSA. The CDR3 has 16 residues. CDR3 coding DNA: TGTGCCAGCAGCTTGACAAGACCCGAGAACACCGGGGAGCTGTTTTTT. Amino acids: CASSLTRPENTGELFF.

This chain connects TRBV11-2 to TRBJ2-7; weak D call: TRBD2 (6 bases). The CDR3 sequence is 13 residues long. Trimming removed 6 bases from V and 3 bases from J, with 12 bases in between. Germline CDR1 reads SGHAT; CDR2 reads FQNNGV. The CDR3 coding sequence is TGTGCCAGCAGTTATGGGACTCTCTACGAGCAGTACTTC. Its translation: CASSYGTLYEQYF.

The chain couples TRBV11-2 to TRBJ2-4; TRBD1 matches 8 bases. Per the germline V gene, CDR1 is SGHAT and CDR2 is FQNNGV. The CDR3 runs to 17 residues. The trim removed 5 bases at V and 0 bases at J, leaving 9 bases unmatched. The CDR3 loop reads CASSRIDRGLAKNIQYF. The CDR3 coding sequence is TGTGCCAGCAGCCGAATCGACAGGGGTCTAGCCAAAAACATTCAGTACTTC.

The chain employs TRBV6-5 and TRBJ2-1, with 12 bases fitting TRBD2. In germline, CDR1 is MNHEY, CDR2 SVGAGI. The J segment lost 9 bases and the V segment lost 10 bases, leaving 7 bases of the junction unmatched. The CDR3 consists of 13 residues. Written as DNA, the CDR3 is TGTGCCACCACCAGGACTAGCGGGGTTGAGCAGTTCTTC. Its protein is CATTRTSGVEQFF.

Written as DNA, the CDR3 is TGTGCCAGTAGGAGACAGGGAGGACGAACTGAAGCTTTCTTT. Protein product: CASRRQGGRTEAFF. The V gene is TRBV19, the J gene TRBJ1-1; 7 bases map to TRBD1. Trimming took 6 bases from V and 5 from J; bases not matched to a gene: 9. The CDR3 runs to 14 residues. The V gene's germline CDR1 is LNHDA and CDR2 SQIVND (reference sequence). Full variable domain (missing parts from reference TRBV19 and TRBJ1-1): DGGITQSPKYLFRKEGQNVTLSCEQNLNHDAMYWYRQDPGQGLRLIYYSQIVNDFQKGDIAEGYSVSREKKESFPLTVTSAQKNPTAFYLCASRRQGGRTEAFFGQGTRLTVV.

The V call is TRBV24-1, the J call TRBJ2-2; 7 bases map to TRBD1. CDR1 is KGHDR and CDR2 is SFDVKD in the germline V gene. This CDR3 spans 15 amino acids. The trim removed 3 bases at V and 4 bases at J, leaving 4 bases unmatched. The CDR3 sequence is CATSDGGQATGELFF. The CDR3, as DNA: TGTGCCACCAGTGATGGCGGACAGGCCACCGGGGAGCTGTTTTTT.